The 6 T cell receptor beta chains given below trace back to one sample, sequenced in a study of CD8 T cell repertoires and HIV-1 epitope variants. These receptors have no known antigen. Profiling relied on immunoSEQ multiplex PCR, and the TCRdb table lists in-frame clones only, not all of them. Counted here are around 2,000 clones, roughly two thirds occurring once; the ten biggest clones make up 40% to 55%. Sequencing input: cultured CD8+ T cells derived from PBMCs. The receptors originated from a male donor with HIV.

The chain recombines TRBV7-2 with TRBJ1-2, with D possibly being TRBD1 (5 bases). The germline CDR1 and CDR2 sequences are SGHTA and FQGNSA. Trimming took off 5 bases at V and 11 bases at J, with 12 bases between the two ends. The CDR3 runs to 11 residues. CDR3: CASSPAGDYTF. The CDR3 DNA is TGTGCCAGCAGCCCAGCGGGGGATTACACCTTC.

This sequence joins TRBV19 and TRBJ2-7; TRBD2 might be the D (6 bases). Germline V gives CDR1 LNHDA, CDR2 SQIVND (reference sequence). V gave up 5 bases and J gave up 6 bases, with 17 bases separating them. The CDR3 is 14 residues long. CDR3: CASSPDPNGGEQYF. The CDR3 bases are TGTGCCAGTAGTCCCGACCCGAACGGGGGCGAGCAGTACTTC.

V usage is TRBV9 and J usage is TRBJ1-2; D ambiguous. Germline CDR1 SGDLS, CDR2 YYNGEE. The CDR3 covers 16 residues. V lost 2 bases and J lost 1, with 15 bases in between. The CDR3 DNA follows: TGTGCCAGCAGCGTCCATTTAGGACTGGGTAACTATGGCTACACCTTC. It translates to CASSVHLGLGNYGYTF.

The chain links TRBV28 to TRBJ2-3; possibly TRBD2 for D (6 bases). This CDR3 region has 15 residues. Trimming stripped 6 bases from V and 2 bases from J, with 15 bases between. Looked up from germline, CDR1 is MDHEN and CDR2 is SYDVKM. CDR3 amino acids: CASRRGTYYTDTQYF. CDR3 coding DNA: TGTGCCAGCAGACGCGGGACTTACTACACAGATACGCAGTATTTT.

The rearrangement joins TRBV28 to TRBJ2-5, with TRBD1 identical over 7 bases. The V gene end was trimmed by 6 bases and the J gene end by 7 bases; junction bases not matched to a gene: 17. This CDR3 has 16 residues. The germline gives CDR1 MDHEN, CDR2 SYDVKM. CDR3 loop: CASSRRTGPKYGTQYF. CDR3 bases: TGTGCCAGCAGCCGGAGGACAGGTCCCAAGTATGGGACCCAGTACTTC.

The chain links TRBV11-2 to TRBJ2-2; no reliable D call. This CDR3 has 15 amino acids. The germline V gene has CDR1 SGHAT and CDR2 FQNNGV. V was shortened by 2 bases and J by 1 base, with 8 bases between the two germline ends. The CDR3 nucleotides are TGTGCCAGCAGCTTAAATCTGCGGAACACCGGGGAGCTGTTTTTT. It translates to CASSLNLRNTGELFF.